These 11 T cell receptor beta chains originate from one sample sequenced in a study of response to subunit inactivated influenza vaccine. TCRdb reanalysed the RT-PCR reads using MiXCR and keeps one entry per CDR3 protein. Among more than 200,000 distinct CDR3 sequences listed, 9.5% to 15% were seen once. Source: non-naive T cells sorted from PBMCs, taken around 15 days before vaccination. These receptors all come from a man in his forties or fifties who received an inactivated influenza vaccine.

As concerns this clonotype: Since no conserved phenylalanine or tryptophan closes the CDR3, a read error is the likely cause. The rearrangement uses TRBV7-8 and TRBJ1-5, with 10 bases fitting TRBD1. After removal of 0 bases from V and 4 bases from J, the junction contained 6 bases not matched to a gene. CDR1 is SGHVS and CDR2 is FQNEAQ in the germline V gene. The CDR3 consists of 17 residues. In DNA form, the CDR3 reads TGTGCCAGCAGCTTAGCACCATGGGGACAGGGGAATCAGCCCCAGCATTAT. Amino acids: CASSLAPWGQGNQPQHY.

In this sample, this clonotype turned up many times. This chain joins TRBV5-1 and TRBJ2-7; D might be TRBD1 (5 bases). The CDR3 is 14 amino acids. CDR1 and CDR2 (germline): SGHRS, YFSETQ. Trimming pared 0 bases from V and 2 bases from J, leaving 9 bases between. CDR3 loop: CASSLVEGAYEQYF. CDR3 DNA: TGCGCCAGCAGCTTGGTGGAAGGGGCCTACGAGCAGTACTTC.

In this sample, this clonotype turned up a few times. The gene calls are TRBV27 and TRBJ1-2, with 8 positions matching TRBD1. J was trimmed by 8 bases and V by 6 bases; bases with no gene match: 5. Germline CDR1 MNHEY, CDR2 SMNVEV (reference sequence). The CDR3 runs 12 residues. CDR3 in amino acids: CASRRTGLGYTF. CDR3 bases: TGTGCCAGCAGGAGGACAGGGCTCGGCTACACCTTC.

Only a few counts were recorded for this clonotype. The chain recombines TRBV20-1 with TRBJ1-1, with D perhaps TRBD1 (6 bases). The CDR3 is 11 residues long. V was shortened by 4 bases and J by 8 bases, with 11 bases between the two germline ends. Germline CDR1 reads DFQATT; CDR2 reads SNEGSKA (reference sequence). CDR3 in DNA: TGCAGTGCTACCGACAGGCTCGAAGCTTTCTTT. Protein sequence: CSATDRLEAFF.

The sample holds a few counts of this clonotype. The V gene is TRBV3-1, the J gene TRBJ1-3, with D tentatively TRBD1 (5 bases). Per the germline V gene, CDR1 is LGHDT and CDR2 is YNNKEL (reference sequence). There are 17 residues in the CDR3. The V end was cut by 6 bases, the J end by 0 bases, with 18 bases between. The CDR3 region has the DNA TGTGCCAGCAGTCGCACCGGGACCTTCACCTCTGGAAACACCATATATTTT. Translating gives CASSRTGTFTSGNTIYF.

In its sample, this clonotype was seen many times. The chain links TRBV29-1 to TRBJ2-1, with a weak D call TRBD2 (5 bases). The CDR3 is 15 residues long. CDR1 and CDR2 from the germline V gene are SQVTM and ANQGSEA. V lost 6 bases to trimming and J lost 5 bases, with 20 bases between them. The CDR3 bases are TGCAGCGTCCTTATCGTTCGGGGTGGAGACAATGAGCAGTTCTTC. Encoded protein: CSVLIVRGGDNEQFF.

This clonotype was detected many times. The gene calls are TRBV7-9 and TRBJ2-5, with 8 positions matching TRBD1. CDR1 is SEHNR and CDR2 is FQNEAQ in the germline V gene (reference sequence). This CDR3 has 15 residues. The trim removed 3 bases at V and 2 bases at J, leaving 5 bases unmatched. The CDR3 spells CASSFGQGRQETQYF. In nucleotides, the CDR3 is TGTGCCAGCAGCTTTGGACAGGGTCGGCAAGAGACCCAGTACTTC.

The table lists this clonotype with many counts. The V and J genes are TRBV24-1 and TRBJ2-1; D perhaps matches TRBD2 (5 bases). CDR3 size: 15 residues. From germline, CDR1 is KGHDR and CDR2 SFDVKD. V dropped 5 bases and J dropped 2 bases, with 12 bases sitting between them. For the CDR3, the DNA is TGTGCCACCAGTGTAGGCGGGTACACCTACAATGAGCAGTTCTTC. This translates into CATSVGGYTYNEQFF.

This clonotype was detected ten times or more. The rearrangement links TRBV12-3 or TRBV12-4 to TRBJ1-1; D is undetermined. The CDR3 extends over 13 amino acids. The V end was cut by 7 bases, the J end by 12 bases, with 21 bases between. The CDR3 loop is CASTPPGKNIPFF. DNA for the CDR3: TGTGCCAGCACCCCTCCCGGGAAGAATATTCCTTTCTTT.

The V call is TRBV5-1, the J call TRBJ2-1; 7 bases fit TRBD2. In germline, CDR1 is SGHRS, CDR2 YFSETQ. CDR3 length: 17 residues. V dropped 0 bases and J dropped 2; count of bases not matched to a gene: 8. The CDR3 protein is CASSLGRRGSAYNEQFF. For the CDR3, the DNA is TGCGCCAGCAGCTTGGGGCGGCGGGGGAGCGCCTACAATGAGCAGTTCTTC.

The V call is TRBV5-1, the J call TRBJ2-3; TRBD2 matches at 7 bases. The germline V gene encodes CDR1 SGHRS and CDR2 YFSETQ. This CDR3 has 14 residues. Trimming at V came to 4 bases and at J to 2 bases, leaving 4 bases not matched to a gene. The CDR3 loop is CASSTGGITDTQYF. In DNA form, the CDR3 reads TGCGCCAGCAGCACCGGGGGGATCACAGATACGCAGTATTTT.